The 19 T cell receptor beta chains given below trace back to one sample, sequenced in a study of human T cells and chemical hapten exposure (dated by TCRdb to about 2021). Receptor amplification or capture employed RACE. Sequencer: NextSeq 500. Using fastp at Q25 and MiXCR, TCRdb reprocessed the public reads and kept productive beta chains. Every distinct CDR3 protein forms one entry, paired with its most common genes and DNA. The sample table contains fewer than 200,000 distinct CDR3 sequences; only one count was recorded for 20% to 25% of them. Together, the top ten hold less than 7% of the sample. The label giving this sample's time point can be read as: patch test 1, 2 weeks after DPC sensitization. The sample's treatment or condition label, in plain terms: therapeutic diphenylcyclopropenone sensitization with weekly scalp DPC. The sample in question was whole blood, obtained in connection with sensitization to the hapten diphenylcyclopropenone (DPC). The receptors stem from a woman between 50 and 59 years old with alopecia areata. Some clones in this sample may be carry-over from other donors' samples.

The rearrangement uses TRBV5-4 and TRBJ1-2; D is uncertain. CDR3 length: 15 residues. Trimming pared 2 bases from V and 5 bases from J, leaving 16 bases between. CDR1 and CDR2 from the germline V gene are SGHNT and YYREEE (reference sequence). The CDR3 sequence is CASSFTASPLYGYTF. For the CDR3, the DNA is TGTGCCAGCAGCTTCACAGCCTCGCCATTATATGGCTACACCTTC.

This clonotype has ten or more counts. The chain carries TRBV9 and TRBJ2-2; D possibly corresponds to TRBD2 (5 bases). Trimming shortened V by 3 bases and J by 0 bases, and 15 bases separated the two germline ends. Germline V lookup: CDR1 SGDLS, CDR2 YYNGEE. There are 17 residues in the CDR3. In DNA form, the CDR3 reads TGTGCCAGCAGCGGCCAAGTAGGCGGGTCGAACACCGGGGAGCTGTTTTTT. Translated, it gives CASSGQVGGSNTGELFF. The full variable domain, in which reference TRBV9 and TRBJ2-2 provide the parts outside the CDR3, is DSGVTQTPKHLITATGQRVTLRCSPRSGDLSVYWYQQSLDQGLQFLIQYYNGEERAKGNILERFSAQQFPDLHSELNLSSLELGDSALYFCASSGQVGGSNTGELFFGEGSRLTVL.

The chain recombines TRBV29-1 with TRBJ2-1; 9 bases map to TRBD2. CDR1 and CDR2 (germline): SQVTM, ANQGSEA. This CDR3 is 14 amino acids long. V dropped 4 bases and J dropped 6; count of bases not matched to a gene: 7. The CDR3 DNA reads as TGCAGCGTTGGTGTAGCGGGAGCCACCAATGAGCAGTTCTTC. It is translated as CSVGVAGATNEQFF.

This chain uses TRBV3-1 with TRBJ2-7; 10 bases are a match to TRBD2. CDR1 is LGHDT, CDR2 YNNKEL, per germline (reference sequence). There are 16 residues in the CDR3. J lost 9 bases, V lost 1 base, and 12 bases had no gene match. This CDR3 is CASSQVTTSGRAGQYF. The CDR3 bases are TGTGCCAGCAGCCAAGTTACGACCAGCGGGAGGGCCGGGCAGTACTTC.

This clonotype has only a few counts. V and J are TRBV24-1 and TRBJ1-2; TRBD1 matches at 10 bases. Per the germline V gene, CDR1 is KGHDR and CDR2 is SFDVKD. J gave up 3 bases and V 10 bases, and 16 bases lay outside the gene matches. CDR3 length: 17 residues. CDR3 DNA sequence: TGTGCCACAAACCGAGGGGCTGACAGGGGGCTCGACTATGGCTACACCTTC. Its protein product is CATNRGADRGLDYGYTF.

This clonotype showed up just once. The V gene is TRBV20-1, the J gene TRBJ2-5; 9 bases are a match to TRBD1. Germline CDR1 DFQATT, CDR2 SNEGSKA (reference sequence). After removal of 6 bases from V and 4 bases from J, the junction contained 9 bases not matched to a gene. The CDR3 has 14 residues. CDR3 in amino acids: CSAPSDRGVETQYF. In DNA form, the CDR3 reads TGCAGTGCCCCCTCAGACAGGGGGGTAGAGACCCAGTACTTC.

A word on this clonotype: A junction boundary mismatches the germline segment, possibly from a read error. The J gene is TRBJ1-2, the V gene TRBV5-1; TRBD1 agrees at 7 bases. Germline CDR1 reads SGHRS; CDR2 reads YFSETQ. This CDR3 contains 14 residues. CDR3 sequence (DNA): TGCACCAGCAGCTCGCCGGGACAGCTCTATGGCTACACCTTC. Translating it yields CTSSSPGQLYGYTF.

This clonotype came up a few times. The chain uses TRBV7-9 and TRBJ1-2; a possible D gene is TRBD1 (5 bases). V gave up 0 bases and J gave up 4 bases, with 9 bases separating them. Germline CDR1 SEHNR, CDR2 FQNEAQ (reference sequence). The CDR3 covers 14 residues. CDR3 nucleotides: TGTGCCAGCAGCTTAGCCTGGGGGACCTATGGCTACACCTTC. Translated: CASSLAWGTYGYTF.

Note on this clonotype: A much larger clonotype is one base distant, so this may be a read error. The gene calls are TRBV6-2 or TRBV6-3 and TRBJ2-7; D unresolved. Per the germline V gene, CDR1 is MNHEY and CDR2 is SVGEGT. The CDR3 sequence is 13 residues long. The CDR3, as DNA: TGTGTCAGTAATCAGGTTCCGACCTACGAGCAGTACTTC. Translating it yields CVSNQVPTYEQYF.

This clonotype was seen a handful of times. V is TRBV19 and J is TRBJ1-2; 10 bases fit TRBD1. CDR3 length: 14 residues. Per the germline V gene, CDR1 is LNHDA and CDR2 is SQIVND (reference sequence). V lost 5 bases and J lost 7; bases outside the gene matches: 7. This chain's CDR3 is CASSLRQGASGYTF. CDR3 DNA sequence: TGTGCCAGTAGTCTTAGACAGGGGGCCTCTGGCTACACCTTC.

The V gene is TRBV6-1, the J gene TRBJ1-3; 7 bases map to TRBD1. This CDR3 comprises 17 residues. Trimming at V came to 6 bases and at J to 2 bases, leaving 13 bases not matched to a gene. Germline CDR1 MNHNS, CDR2 SASEGT. CDR3 in amino acids: CASRDRTWAMTGNTIYF. CDR3 DNA: TGTGCCAGCAGGGACAGGACTTGGGCGATGACTGGAAACACCATATATTTT.

The table lists this clonotype with a few counts. V usage is TRBV10-3 and J usage is TRBJ1-1; weak D call: TRBD1 (5 bases). V was trimmed by 6 bases and J by 4 bases, leaving 9 bases between them. The CDR3 totals 12 residues. In germline, CDR1 is ENHRY, CDR2 SYGVKD. Here the CDR3 reads CAIRMGGTEAFF. The DNA of the CDR3 is TGTGCCATCAGGATGGGGGGCACTGAAGCTTTCTTT.

The V and J genes are TRBV28 and TRBJ1-2, with D perhaps matching TRBD1 (5 bases). The CDR3 is 13 residues long. CDR1 and CDR2 (germline): MDHEN, SYDVKM. V lost 5 bases and J 7 bases, leaving 14 bases between the germline ends. CDR3 region: CASSPGQHSGYTF. CDR3 nucleotide sequence: TGTGCCAGCAGTCCAGGGCAGCATAGTGGCTACACCTTC.

This clonotype was recorded a few times. This chain connects TRBV5-1 to TRBJ2-3, with D tentatively TRBD2 (5 bases). The length of the CDR3 is 14 residues. Per the germline V gene, CDR1 is SGHRS and CDR2 is YFSETQ. V lost 3 bases and J 4 bases, leaving 12 bases between the germline ends. CDR3 nucleotide sequence: TGCGCCAGCAGCTGGACCGGGGTTTCAGATACGCAGTATTTT. As protein: CASSWTGVSDTQYF. Complete variable domain (other parts from reference TRBV5-1 and TRBJ2-3): KAGVTQTPRYLIKTRGQQVTLSCSPISGHRSVSWYQQTPGQGLQFLFEYFSETQRNKGNFPGRFSGRQFSNSRSEMNVSTLELGDSALYLCASSWTGVSDTQYFGPGTRLTVL.

In this sample, this clonotype turned up many times. The chain carries TRBV11-2 and TRBJ1-3, with TRBD1 identical over 8 bases. CDR1 is SGHAT, CDR2 FQNNGV, per germline. The trim removed 6 bases at V and 3 bases at J, leaving 4 bases unmatched. The CDR3 runs to 14 residues. The CDR3, as DNA: TGTGCCAGCAGACAGGACAGGGTTGGAAACACCATATATTTT. It specifies CASRQDRVGNTIYF.

This clonotype has only a few counts. This chain links TRBV28 with TRBJ1-5; maybe TRBD1 (6 bases). V gave up 2 bases and J gave up 9 bases, with 17 bases separating them. CDR1 is MDHEN, CDR2 SYDVKM, per germline. CDR3 size: 15 residues. The CDR3 spells CASSLTGLPIRPQHF. As DNA, the CDR3 is TGTGCCAGCAGTTTAACAGGGCTTCCGATCAGGCCCCAGCATTTT.

The CDR3 loop reads CASGLAADEQFF. The CDR3 bases are TGTGCCTCTGGGCTAGCGGCGGATGAGCAGTTCTTC. V and J are TRBV28 and TRBJ2-1, with 7 positions matching TRBD2. The trim removed 11 bases at V and 8 bases at J, leaving 9 bases unmatched. The CDR3 is 12 residues long. Germline V gives CDR1 MDHEN, CDR2 SYDVKM.

The chain has TRBV6-5 and TRBJ1-2, with TRBD1 matching over 7 bases. Germline V lookup: CDR1 MNHEY, CDR2 SVGAGI. Trimming at V came to 2 bases and at J to 7 bases, leaving 10 bases not matched to a gene. The length of the CDR3 is 15 residues. The CDR3 protein is CASSYGDSQRGGYTF. Written as DNA, the CDR3 is TGTGCCAGCAGTTACGGGGACAGCCAAAGGGGTGGCTACACCTTC.

The table lists this clonotype with a few counts. CDR3 coding DNA: TGTGCCAGCTCACTCACAGGGGGAAATCAGCCCCAGCATTTT. It is translated as CASSLTGGNQPQHF. V is TRBV18 and J is TRBJ1-5; TRBD1 matches at 8 bases. This CDR3 has 14 amino acids. Looked up from germline, CDR1 is KGHSH and CDR2 is LQKENI. V shed 4 bases, J shed 4 bases, and the junction held 3 bases outside the gene matches.